This TCR beta chain was identified in a study of T cells in tuberculosis. Across the whole study: The T cells targeted glucose monomycolate, a mycobacterial lipid, via CD1B. In South Africa, adults with active tuberculosis were compared with IGRA-negative and latently infected IGRA-positive adolescents. Study-wide results and caveats: Active tuberculosis cases were adults; controls were adolescents. Active tuberculosis patients had shorter CDR3-alpha; the beta difference was nonsignificant.

The CDR3 length is 14 residues. Germline CDR1 and CDR2: SGHRS and YFSETQ. Trimming took 0 bases from V and 8 from J; bases not matched to a gene: 6. The protocol was immunoSEQ multiplex PCR, while the TCRdb copy is restricted to in-frame clones and leaves out a portion. The sample includes tens of thousands of clones, around 96% seen only once; the top ten take under 7%. In the case of this clone: Antigen specificity is unknown.

The J gene is TRBJ1-2, the V gene TRBV5-1, with 8 bases lining up with TRBD1. The sample comprised PBMCs. This clonotype was sampled from a donor aged 10 to 29 with latent tuberculosis or without tuberculosis infection. The CDR3: CASSLAGGQGGYTF. The CDR3 nucleotides are TGCGCCAGCAGCTTGGCAGGGGGCCAGGGGGGCTACACCTTC.